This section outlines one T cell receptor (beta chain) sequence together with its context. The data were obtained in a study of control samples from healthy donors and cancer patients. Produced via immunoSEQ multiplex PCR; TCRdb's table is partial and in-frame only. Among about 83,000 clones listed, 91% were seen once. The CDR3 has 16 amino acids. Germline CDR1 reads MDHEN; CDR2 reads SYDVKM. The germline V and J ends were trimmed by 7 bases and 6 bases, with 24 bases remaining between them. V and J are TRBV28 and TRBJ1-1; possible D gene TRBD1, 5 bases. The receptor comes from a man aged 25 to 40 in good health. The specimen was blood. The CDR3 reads CASTDPRGLVLSEAFF. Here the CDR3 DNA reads TGTGCCAGCACTGACCCGCGGGGCCTGGTCTTGTCTGAAGCTTTCTTT.